Listed below are T cell receptor beta chains from one sample, sequenced in a study of TIL therapy for anti-PD-1-resistant metastatic lung cancer. Only in-frame clones appear in the TCRdb table, and some are missing; sequencing was by immunoSEQ multiplex PCR. The data contain about 100,000 clones, just over 65% of them singletons. The material sequenced was tumor tissue, taken at baseline. Receptors originate from a person aged 25 to 80 with non-small cell lung cancer. The CDR3 runs from the conserved cysteine through the conserved F or W. A D gene is named only where the DNA matches it firmly. Rows give clone size only sometimes, using once, few, many, or a class for an expanded clone.

TGTGCCATCAGTGGACTAGGACATACATTCACAGATACGCAGTATTTT	CAISGLGHTFTDTQYF	-	-	TRBJ2-3	TRBV10-3
TGTGCCAGCTCATCCACATCGACAGGAAACTATGGCTACACCTTC	CASSSTSTGNYGYTF	-	-	TRBJ1-2	TRBV18
TGCGCCAGCAATTCCGGGGCCACCGGGGAGCTGTTTTTT	CASNSGATGELFF	-	-	TRBJ2-2	TRBV5-1
TGCGCCAGCACCGGACTAGCGGGAGGGGACAATGAGCAGTTCTTC	CASTGLAGGDNEQFF	TRBD2	-	TRBJ2-1	TRBV5-1
TGCGCCAGCAGCCATAGGACAGGGCCAGATACGCAGTATTTT	CASSHRTGPDTQYF	TRBD1	-	TRBJ2-3	TRBV4-1
TGTGCCAGCAGCGTAGAGGCGGGGGCCAACACCGGGGAGCTGTTTTTT	CASSVEAGANTGELFF	-	-	TRBJ2-2	TRBV9
TGTGCCAGCAGTGAATGGAGGGGTAATCAGCCCCAGCATTTT	CASSEWRGNQPQHF	-	few	TRBJ1-5	TRBV6-1
TGCGCCAGCAGCCAAGAAGGGCCGGGGCGGGAGGGACTCCACAATGAGCAGTTCTTC	CASSQEGPGREGLHNEQFF	TRBD2	-	TRBJ2-1	TRBV4-3
TGTGCCAGCAGCTTTCCCTTGACGGCGGGCACTGAAGCTTTCTTT	CASSFPLTAGTEAFF	-	-	TRBJ1-1	TRBV5-4
TGTGCCACCAGTGATCACTCTACAGGTCGCGAGACCCAGTACTTC	CATSDHSTGRETQYF	-	-	TRBJ2-5	TRBV24-1
TGTGCCAGCAGCGGGACAGTGAGCTATGGCTACACCTTC	CASSGTVSYGYTF	TRBD1	few	TRBJ1-2	TRBV25-1
TGTGCCAGCAGCGTCGACAGGGGAAACTATGGCTACACCTTC	CASSVDRGNYGYTF	TRBD1	-	TRBJ1-2	TRBV7-2
TGTGCCAGCAGTTCTGCCGGAGGGGGGGCCTACGAGCAGTACTTC	CASSSAGGGAYEQYF	-	-	TRBJ2-7	TRBV7-6
TGTGCCAGCAGTATTGGAGGGAACGGCTCACCCCTCCACTTT	CASSIGGNGSPLHF	-	-	TRBJ1-6	TRBV25-1
TGTGCCAGCAGTTTGGTATGGACAGGGAGTGAAGTGGCTGAAGCTTTCTTT	CASSLVWTGSEVAEAFF	TRBD1	-	TRBJ1-1	TRBV27
TGTGCCAGCAGCTTAGCGACAGGGGTTTGGACTGAAGCTTTCTTT	CASSLATGVWTEAFF	TRBD1	once	TRBJ1-1	TRBV7-9
TGTGCCAGCAGTTACTCTGGCAGAACAGATACGCAGTATTTT	CASSYSGRTDTQYF	-	-	TRBJ2-3	TRBV6-2/TRBV6-3
TGCGCCAGCAGCTTTTCCGGGACAGATGAAAAACTGTTTTTT	CASSFSGTDEKLFF	TRBD1	few	TRBJ1-4	TRBV5-1
TGTGCCAGCAGTGAAGCGCTTTTCCTCTCCTACGAGCAGTACTTC	CASSEALFLSYEQYF	-	few	TRBJ2-7	TRBV2
TGTGCCAGCAGTTACCTTGAAGGTTATCAGCCCCAGCATTTT	CASSYLEGYQPQHF	-	-	TRBJ1-5	TRBV6-2/TRBV6-3
TGTGCCAGCAGTGAAATACCCCTGGGGAGCCAAGGGACTGAAGCTTTCTTT	CASSEIPLGSQGTEAFF	-	-	TRBJ1-1	TRBV2
TGTGCCAGCAGTCCCAGATGGGCGGGAGGGCCGGGCACCGGGGAGCTGTTTTTT	CASSPRWAGGPGTGELFF	TRBD2	-	TRBJ2-2	TRBV27
TGTGCCAGCAGTTTTTGGCAGGGATTTACACCCCTCCACTTT	CASSFWQGFTPLHF	-	few	TRBJ1-6	TRBV28
TGTGCCAGCAGCTTCGACCGTGCCTACAATGAGCAGTTCTTC	CASSFDRAYNEQFF	-	-	TRBJ2-1	TRBV7-3
TGTGCCAGCAGGGACAGGGGGACAGATACGCAGTATTTT	CASRDRGTDTQYF	TRBD1	-	TRBJ2-3	TRBV27